The present TCR beta chain was sequenced within a study of blood T cells in healthy people across ages. General observations from the study: Diversity of TCR beta per million T cells declined in a roughly linear way with age.

Next came a second PCR, run for about 7 to 12 cycles, which used a sample-barcoded 5' primer along with a J-beta primer mix. One entry per CDR3 protein results from TCRdb running MiXCR on the 5' RACE reads. The sample records about 800,000 distinct CDR3 sequences, 25% being singletons. Germline values: CDR1 SGHKS, CDR2 YYEKEE (reference sequence). The V gene lost 1 base and the J gene lost 4 bases, with 17 bases spanning the gap. The CDR3 runs 16 residues. This clonotype was seen a handful of times. The antigen is unknown. In terms of origin and age, donors were healthy Caucasian individuals from Russia aged about 6 to 100. These records were also assigned to another study, of T cells of mothers and their children. That study reports: In related and unrelated pairs alike, thymic selection shapes TCR recombination output, with inherited differences minor.

Sequencing used blood. The TCR was taken from a boy aged 5-17 years in good health. The chain recombines TRBV5-5 with TRBJ1-2; D is possibly TRBD1 (6 bases). CDR3 nucleotide sequence: TGTGCCAGCAGCTTGTTCCACGGACAGACCTCCTATGGCTACACCTTC. This gives the protein CASSLFHGQTSYGYTF.